The clone carrying this T cell receptor beta chain was counted only a few times. Other DNA sequences in the same sample also yield this CDR3. CDR1 and CDR2 from the germline V gene are MDHEN and SYDVKM. The CDR3 covers 11 residues. Trimming cost V 3 bases and J 8 bases, with 4 bases left between them. This record belongs to a study of shared clonotypes between healthy human individuals. About the study: Per donor, three plates held CD4 naive cells, three held CD4 memory, two held CD8 naive and one held CD8 memory.

Clones were read by immunoSEQ multiplex PCR, and TCRdb kept only the in-frame ones, dropping some. The sample has some 1 million clones; 60% to 80% are singletons. This receptor was obtained from a man aged 18 to 30 in good health. Sequencing used memory CD4+ T cells sorted from blood. The subset: CD45RA-negative fraction. V is TRBV28 and J is TRBJ1-4; no clear D gene. CDR3 bases: TGTGCCAGCAGTTTGGGCGAAAAACTGTTTTTT. This translates into CASSLGEKLFF.